The entry that follows covers one TCR beta chain sequence. V was cut by 0 bases and J by 7 bases, with 10 bases left in between. The germline V gene encodes CDR1 MRHNA and CDR2 SNTAGT. This CDR3 comprises 13 residues. This entry comes from a study of T-cell memory formation after mild COVID-19. A 5'RACE reaction primed in the constant segment made cDNA libraries of TCR alpha and TCR beta, and these carried sample barcodes and UMIs. TCRdb redid the calling of the 5' RACE reads with MiXCR, one entry per CDR3 protein. The data contain 300,000 to 400,000 distinct CDR3 sequences, 25% to 30% of them seen just once; the ten biggest clones take up approximately 12%.

This TCR was sampled from an adult woman who had mild COVID-19 (a few samples of this study predate the infection). Cell type and time point are not known. The chain uses TRBV6-4 and TRBJ2-7; no firm D call. The sample taken for sequencing was PBMCs or a T cell subset sorted from them (not recorded which). Written as DNA, the CDR3 is TGTGCCAGCAGTGACTCCGCCTTGGGGGAGCAGTACTTC. Its translation is CASSDSALGEQYF.